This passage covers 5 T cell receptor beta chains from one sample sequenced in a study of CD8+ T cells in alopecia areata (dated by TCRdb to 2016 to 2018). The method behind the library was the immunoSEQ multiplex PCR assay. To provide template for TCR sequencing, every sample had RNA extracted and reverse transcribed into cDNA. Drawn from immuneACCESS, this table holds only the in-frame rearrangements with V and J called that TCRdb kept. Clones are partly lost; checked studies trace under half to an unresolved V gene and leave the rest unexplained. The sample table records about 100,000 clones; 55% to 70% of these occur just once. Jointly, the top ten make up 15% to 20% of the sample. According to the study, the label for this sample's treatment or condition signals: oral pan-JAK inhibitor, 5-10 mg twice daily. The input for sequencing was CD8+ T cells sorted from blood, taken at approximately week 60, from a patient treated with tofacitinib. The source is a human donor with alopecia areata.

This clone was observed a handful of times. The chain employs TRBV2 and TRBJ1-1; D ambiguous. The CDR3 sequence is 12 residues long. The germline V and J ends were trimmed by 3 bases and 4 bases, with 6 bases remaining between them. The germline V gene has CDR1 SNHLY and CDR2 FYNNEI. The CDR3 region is CASSDSRTEAFF. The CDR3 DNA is TGTGCCAGCAGTGACAGTCGCACTGAAGCTTTCTTT.

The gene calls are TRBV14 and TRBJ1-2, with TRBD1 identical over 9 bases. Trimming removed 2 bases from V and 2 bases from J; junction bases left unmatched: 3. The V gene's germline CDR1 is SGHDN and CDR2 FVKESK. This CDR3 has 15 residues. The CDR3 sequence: CASSQTGTGNYGYTF. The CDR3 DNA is TGTGCCAGCAGCCAAACCGGGACAGGGAACTATGGCTACACCTTC.

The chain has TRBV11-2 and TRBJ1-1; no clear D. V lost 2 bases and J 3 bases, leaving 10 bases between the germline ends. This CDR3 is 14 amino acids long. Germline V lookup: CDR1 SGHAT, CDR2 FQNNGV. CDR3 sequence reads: CASSLSRWDTEAFF. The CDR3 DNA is TGTGCCAGCAGCTTAAGTCGATGGGACACTGAAGCTTTCTTT.

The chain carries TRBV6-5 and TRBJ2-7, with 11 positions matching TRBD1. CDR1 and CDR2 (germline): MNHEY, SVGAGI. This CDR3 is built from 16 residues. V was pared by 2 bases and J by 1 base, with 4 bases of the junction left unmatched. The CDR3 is CASSYAGQGVSYEQYF. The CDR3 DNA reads TGTGCCAGCAGTTACGCGGGACAGGGGGTATCCTACGAGCAGTACTTC.

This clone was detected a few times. The CDR3 is CASSKGVPDTQYF. The CDR3 DNA follows: TGCGCCAGCAGCAAAGGGGTTCCAGATACGCAGTATTTT. This chain uses TRBV5-1 with TRBJ2-3, with D possibly matching TRBD1 (5 bases). The CDR3 is made up of 13 amino acids. In germline, CDR1 is SGHRS, CDR2 YFSETQ. Trimming pared 4 bases from V and 4 bases from J, leaving 10 bases between.